This T cell receptor (beta chain) came from a study of CD8+ T cells in alopecia areata. In the case of this clone: Its antigen is still unknown.

Study-level findings and limits: Mice gave a clearer picture of TCR sharing than patients did, possibly for HLA-related reasons. Sequencing of scalp samples also includes resident alphabeta T cells from normal skin.

The CDR3 loop spans 13 amino acids. The V gene's germline CDR1 is MNHEY and CDR2 SVGAGI. The trim removed 7 bases at V and 3 bases at J, leaving 5 bases unmatched. Lesional scalp punch biopsies and peripheral blood came from alopecia areata patients. Cell sorting was applied to PBMCs, and CD4+ and CD8+ T cells were collected. Following RNA extraction, reverse transcription yielded cDNA that acted as the sequencing template. TCRdb keeps only in-frame clones here, not all; method: immunoSEQ multiplex PCR. The sample consists of 120,000 or so clones, approximately 47% of them appearing once. The chain links TRBV6-5 to TRBJ2-7; 8 bases match TRBD1. Source material: NKG2D-low CD8+ T cells sorted from blood. This sequence originates from a human donor with alopecia areata. CDR3 loop: CASTPGTGYEQYF. The CDR3 nucleotides read TGTGCCAGCACACCGGGGACAGGCTACGAGCAGTACTTC.